This TCR beta chain was captured by sequencing in a study of blood T cell repertoires in COVID-19. Overall study: In each case, the material was cDNA or gDNA derived from T cells, B-cell-depleted T cells, or PBMCs.

The length of the CDR3 is 13 residues. J was trimmed by 2 bases and V by 5 bases; bases with no gene match: 3. From germline, CDR1 is MNHEY and CDR2 SMNVEV (reference sequence). In the original processing: The assay estimated nucleated cells by amplifying reference gene primers. TCRdb's copy holds only in-frame clones and misses some; the assay was immunoSEQ multiplex PCR. The V and J calls and clone size were taken over from that table, and D and trimming were inferred from the DNA. This sample has 160,000 or so clones, with around 89% found just once. Source material: peripheral blood. The TCR was taken from a man aged 60-69 years with acute or convalescent COVID-19. The J gene is TRBJ2-7, the V gene TRBV27; 7 bases fit TRBD1. CDR3 nucleotide sequence: TGTGCCAGCAGTCCGGGACAGACCTACGAGCAGTACTTC. It yields the protein CASSPGQTYEQYF.